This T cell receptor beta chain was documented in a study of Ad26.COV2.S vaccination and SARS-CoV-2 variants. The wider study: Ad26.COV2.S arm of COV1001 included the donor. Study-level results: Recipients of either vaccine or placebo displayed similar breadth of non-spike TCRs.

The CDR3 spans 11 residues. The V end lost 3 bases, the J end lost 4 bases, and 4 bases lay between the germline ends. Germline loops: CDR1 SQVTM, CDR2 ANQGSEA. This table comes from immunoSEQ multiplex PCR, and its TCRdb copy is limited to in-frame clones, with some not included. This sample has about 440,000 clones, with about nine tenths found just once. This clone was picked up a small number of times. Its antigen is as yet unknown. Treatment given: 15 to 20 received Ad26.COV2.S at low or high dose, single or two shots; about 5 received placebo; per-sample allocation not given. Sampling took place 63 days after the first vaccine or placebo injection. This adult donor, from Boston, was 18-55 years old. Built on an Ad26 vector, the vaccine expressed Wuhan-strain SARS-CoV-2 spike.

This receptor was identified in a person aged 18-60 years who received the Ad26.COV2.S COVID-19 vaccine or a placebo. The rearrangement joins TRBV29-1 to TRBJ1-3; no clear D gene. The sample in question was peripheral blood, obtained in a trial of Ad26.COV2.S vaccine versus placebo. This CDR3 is CSVDEGNTIYF. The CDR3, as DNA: TGCAGCGTTGATGAAGGAAACACCATATATTTT.